This note documents a single TCR beta chain sequence. Its antigen remains unknown. Likely unrecorded immune exposures existed in these nominally healthy donors. This entry belongs to a study of cytomegalovirus exposure and HLA in healthy donors. Study-level results: Usually a TCR sequence was rare, but some public TCRs were found in many donors.

Germline V gene sequence: CDR1 SGHDT, CDR2 YYEEEE. The CDR3 loop spans 14 amino acids. With 2 bases clipped from V and 5 bases from J, the junction kept 7 bases outside the gene matches. The primer mix had 60 Vbeta and 13 Jbeta primers. Clones were read by immunoSEQ multiplex PCR, and TCRdb kept only the in-frame ones, dropping some. The sample shows 150,000 to 200,000 clones, approximately 80% of them seen only once. The sample taken for sequencing was PBMCs. The source is a woman in her twenties or thirties in good health and CMV-seronegative. This rearrangement joins TRBV5-6 to TRBJ2-7; 7 nucleotides agree with TRBD1. The CDR3 sequence is CASSFEQGNNEQYF. Written as DNA, the CDR3 is TGTGCCAGCAGCTTTGAACAGGGGAACAACGAGCAGTACTTC.